These 9 T cell receptor beta chains were all obtained from the same sample, sequenced in a study of identifying expanded T cells in peripheral blood. TCRdb's table, derived via immunoSEQ multiplex PCR, lists solely in-frame clones and lacks some. The data hold around 100,000 clones, with around 85% observed a single time. The sequenced material came from blood. Receptors were obtained from a person aged 18-70 years in good health.

To note about this clone: The identical CDR3 is also encoded by other nucleotide sequences in the sample. The CDR3 DNA reads TGTGCCAGCAGTTTACGGGGGTACGGCTACACCTTC. This translates into CASSLRGYGYTF. The chain employs TRBV28 and TRBJ1-2; a weak D match, TRBD1 (5 bases). Trimming took 2 bases from V and 8 from J, leaving 9 bases between them. The length of the CDR3 is 12 residues. Germline lookup yields CDR1 MDHEN and CDR2 SYDVKM.

The chain is built from TRBV7-8 and TRBJ1-5, with TRBD1 matching 7 bases. Germline CDR1 reads SGHVS; CDR2 reads FQNEAQ. The CDR3 has 14 residues. The J segment lost 3 bases and the V segment lost 5 bases, leaving 4 bases of the junction unmatched. CDR3 nucleotides: TGTGCCAGCAGCGGACAGGCAAACAATCAGCCCCAGCATTTT. It codes for CASSGQANNQPQHF.

This chain connects TRBV6-1 to TRBJ2-1, with 15 bases aligning to TRBD2. Losses at the gene ends were 4 bases for V and 7 bases for J; bases not matched to a gene: 5. The CDR3 spans 16 residues. Germline-derived CDR1 and CDR2 are MNHNS and SASEGT. CDR3 loop: CASSVGLAGGQNEQFF. The CDR3 DNA is TGTGCCAGCAGTGTCGGACTAGCGGGGGGGCAAAATGAGCAGTTCTTC.

The rearrangement links TRBV6-5 to TRBJ1-5; the match to TRBD1 covers 9 bases. V lost 4 bases, J lost 3 bases, and 1 base stayed unmatched. This CDR3 has 14 amino acids. The germline gives CDR1 MNHEY, CDR2 SVGAGI. CDR3 protein: CASSWDRDNQPQHF. CDR3 nucleotide sequence: TGTGCCAGCAGTTGGGACAGGGACAATCAGCCCCAGCATTTT.

This chain joins TRBV15 and TRBJ1-5; 9 bases agree with TRBD1. The V and J ends lost 4 bases and 6 bases, in that order; junction bases with no gene match: 13. The CDR3 is 17 amino acids. Germline V CDR1 and CDR2: LNHNV, YYDKDF (reference sequence). The CDR3 DNA sequence: TGTGCCACCAGCACGAGTGGGCGACAGGGGGTAGGTCAGCCCCAGCATTTT. Its translation is CATSTSGRQGVGQPQHF.

The gene calls are TRBV18 and TRBJ2-7; D is possibly TRBD1 (6 bases). The CDR3 is 16 amino acids. Between the trimmed V and J ends, which lost 1 base and 0 bases, there was a span of 13 bases. The germline V gene has CDR1 KGHSH and CDR2 LQKENI. CDR3 bases: TGTGCCAGCTCACCACAAGCTCACAGGGCCTCCTACGAGCAGTACTTC. Its translation: CASSPQAHRASYEQYF. Based on the CDR3 plus reference TRBV18 and TRBJ2-7, the full variable domain is NAGVMQNPRHLVRRRGQEARLRCSPMKGHSHVYWYRQLPEEGLKFMVYLQKENIIDESGMPKERFSAEFPKEGPSILRIQQVVRGDSAAYFCASSPQAHRASYEQYFGPGTRLTVT.

The CDR3 spells CASSPGGGISGANVLTF. The DNA for the CDR3 is TGTGCCAGCAGCCCCGGGGGAGGAATCTCTGGGGCCAACGTCCTGACTTTC. V gene TRBV9 combines with J gene TRBJ2-6; a weak D match, TRBD2 (6 bases). V shed 4 bases and J shed 0 bases, with 14 bases lying between them. The length of the CDR3 is 17 residues. From germline, CDR1 is SGDLS and CDR2 YYNGEE.

This clone was detected once. The V and J genes are TRBV6-4 and TRBJ2-1, with a possible D match to TRBD2 (5 bases). V shed 9 bases and J shed 0 bases, with 24 bases lying between them. This CDR3 is 18 amino acids long. In germline, CDR1 is MRHNA, CDR2 SNTAGT. The CDR3 DNA sequence: TGTGCCAGGGGCGGAGGCCTCCGAAAATTGAGCTCCTACAATGAGCAGTTCTTC. Protein: CARGGGLRKLSSYNEQFF.

This clone was observed once. The rearrangement uses TRBV18 and TRBJ1-4; D unclear. This CDR3 is 12 amino acids long. The germline gives CDR1 KGHSH, CDR2 LQKENI. Trimming removed 6 bases at V and 11 bases at J, with 13 bases between. CDR3 sequence reads: CASSPERQKLFF. CDR3 DNA sequence: TGTGCCAGCTCTCCAGAAAGGCAGAAACTGTTTTTT.